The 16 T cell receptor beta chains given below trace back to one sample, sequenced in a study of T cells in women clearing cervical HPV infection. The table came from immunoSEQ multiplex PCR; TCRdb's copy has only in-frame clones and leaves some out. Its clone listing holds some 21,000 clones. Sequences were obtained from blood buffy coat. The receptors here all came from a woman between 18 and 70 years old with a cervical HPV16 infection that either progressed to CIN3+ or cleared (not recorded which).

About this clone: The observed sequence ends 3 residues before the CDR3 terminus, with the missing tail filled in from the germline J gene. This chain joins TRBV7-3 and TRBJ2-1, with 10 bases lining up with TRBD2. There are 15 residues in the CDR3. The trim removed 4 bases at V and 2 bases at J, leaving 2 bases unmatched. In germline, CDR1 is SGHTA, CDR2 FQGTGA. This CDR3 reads CASSSSGSTYNEQFF. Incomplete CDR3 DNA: TGTGCCAGCAGCTCTAGCGGGAGCACCTACAATGAG. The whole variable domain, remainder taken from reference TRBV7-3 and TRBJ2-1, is GAGVSQTPSNKVTEKGKYVELRCDPISGHTALYWYRQSLGQGPEFLIYFQGTGAADDSGLPNDRFFAVRPEGSVSTLKIQRTERGDSAVYLCASSSSGSTYNEQFFGPGTRLTVL.

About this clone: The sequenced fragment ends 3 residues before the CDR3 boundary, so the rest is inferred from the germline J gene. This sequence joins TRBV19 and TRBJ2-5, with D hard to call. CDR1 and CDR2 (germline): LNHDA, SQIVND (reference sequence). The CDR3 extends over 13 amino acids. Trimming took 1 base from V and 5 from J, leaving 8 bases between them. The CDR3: CASSIAVWETQYF. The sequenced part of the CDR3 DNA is TGTGCCAGTAGTATAGCAGTATGGGAGACC.

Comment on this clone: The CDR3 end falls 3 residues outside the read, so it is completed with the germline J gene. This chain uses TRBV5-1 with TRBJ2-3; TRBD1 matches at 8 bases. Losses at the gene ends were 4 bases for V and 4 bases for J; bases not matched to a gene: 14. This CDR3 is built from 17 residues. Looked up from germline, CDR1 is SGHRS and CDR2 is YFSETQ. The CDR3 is CASSTGQGPTRSDTQYF. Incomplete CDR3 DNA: TGCGCCAGCAGCACCGGACAGGGTCCGACACGATCAGATACG.

The sequenced part of the CDR3 DNA is TGCGCCAGCACCCCCGGGTTAAAGCGGGAGGTAAGCTCCTACAATGAG. Translating it yields CASTPGLKREVSSYNE. The complete CDR3 sequence is CASTPGLKREVSSYNEQFF. The rearrangement uses TRBV5-1 and TRBJ2-1, with TRBD2 identical over 9 bases. The read terminates 3 residues before the CDR3 end, so the remaining end is supplied by the germline J gene. Germline lookup yields CDR1 SGHRS and CDR2 YFSETQ. This CDR3 has 19 amino acids. The J segment lost 0 bases and the V segment lost 6 bases, leaving 16 bases of the junction unmatched.

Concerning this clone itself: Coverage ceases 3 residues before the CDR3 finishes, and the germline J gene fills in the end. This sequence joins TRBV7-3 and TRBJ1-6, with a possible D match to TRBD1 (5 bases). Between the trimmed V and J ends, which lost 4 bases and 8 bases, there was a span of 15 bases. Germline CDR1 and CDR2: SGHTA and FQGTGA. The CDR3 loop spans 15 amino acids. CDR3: CASSSLGGGDSPLHF. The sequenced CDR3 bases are TGTGCCAGCAGCTCCCTCGGGGGAGGGGATTCACCC. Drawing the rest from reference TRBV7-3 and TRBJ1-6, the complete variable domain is GAGVSQTPSNKVTEKGKYVELRCDPISGHTALYWYRQSLGQGPEFLIYFQGTGAADDSGLPNDRFFAVRPEGSVSTLKIQRTERGDSAVYLCASSSLGGGDSPLHFGNGTRLTVT.

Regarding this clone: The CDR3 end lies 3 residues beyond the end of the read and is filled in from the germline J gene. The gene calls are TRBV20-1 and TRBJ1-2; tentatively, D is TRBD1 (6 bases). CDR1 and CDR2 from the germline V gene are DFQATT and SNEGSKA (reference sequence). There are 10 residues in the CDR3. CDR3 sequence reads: CSAIDRSYTF. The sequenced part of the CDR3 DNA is TGCAGTGCTATAGACAGGAGC.

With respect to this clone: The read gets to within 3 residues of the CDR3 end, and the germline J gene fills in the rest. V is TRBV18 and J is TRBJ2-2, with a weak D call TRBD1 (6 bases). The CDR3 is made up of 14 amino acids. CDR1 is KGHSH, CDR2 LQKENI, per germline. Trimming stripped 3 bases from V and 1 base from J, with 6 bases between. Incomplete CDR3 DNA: TGTGCCAGCTCACCGGGACAGAACACCGGGGAG. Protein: CASSPGQNTGE. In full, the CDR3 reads CASSPGQNTGELFF.

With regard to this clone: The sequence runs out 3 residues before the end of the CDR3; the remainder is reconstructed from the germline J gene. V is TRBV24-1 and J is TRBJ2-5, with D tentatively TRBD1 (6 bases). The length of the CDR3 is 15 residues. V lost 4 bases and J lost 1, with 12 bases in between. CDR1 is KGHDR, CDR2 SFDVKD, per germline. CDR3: CATSDYGQFQETQYF. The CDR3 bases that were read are TGTGCCACCAGTGACTACGGACAGTTCCAAGAGACC.

The CDR3 spells CASSTRTGGNQPQHF. The sequenced CDR3 bases are TGTGCCAGCAGCACACGGACAGGGGGCAATCAGCCC. The chain recombines TRBV7-8 with TRBJ1-5, with 9 nucleotides matching TRBD1. The read stops 3 residues short of the end of the CDR3; the missing end is completed from the germline J gene. CDR1 SGHVS and CDR2 FQNEAQ come from the germline V gene. The V gene end was trimmed by 5 bases and the J gene end by 2 bases; junction bases not matched to a gene: 4. This CDR3 contains 15 residues. Combining the CDR3 with reference TRBV7-8 and TRBJ1-5 gives the whole variable domain GAGVSQSPRYKVAKRGQDVALRCDPISGHVSLFWYQQALGQGPEFLTYFQNEAQLDKSGLPSDRFFAERPEGSVSTLKIQRTQQEDSAVYLCASSTRTGGNQPQHFGDGTRLSIL.

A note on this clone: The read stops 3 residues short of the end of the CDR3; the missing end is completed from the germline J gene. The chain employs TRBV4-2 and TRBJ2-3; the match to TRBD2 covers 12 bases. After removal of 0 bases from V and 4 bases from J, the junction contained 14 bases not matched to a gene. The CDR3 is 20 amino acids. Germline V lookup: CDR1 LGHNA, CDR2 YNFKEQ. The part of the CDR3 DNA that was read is TGTGCCAGCAGCCAAGATTGGGCTAGCGGGAGGGTCGGGTTAGCAGATACG. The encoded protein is CASSQDWASGRVGLADT. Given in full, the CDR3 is CASSQDWASGRVGLADTQYF.

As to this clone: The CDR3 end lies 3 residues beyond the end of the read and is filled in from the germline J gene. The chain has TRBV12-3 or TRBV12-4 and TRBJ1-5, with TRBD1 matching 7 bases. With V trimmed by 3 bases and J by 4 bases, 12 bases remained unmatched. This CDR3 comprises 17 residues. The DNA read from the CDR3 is TGTGCCAGCAGTTTGGGGACAGAGAGCCTTCTAAATCAGCCC. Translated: CASSLGTESLLNQP. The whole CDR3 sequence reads CASSLGTESLLNQPQHF.

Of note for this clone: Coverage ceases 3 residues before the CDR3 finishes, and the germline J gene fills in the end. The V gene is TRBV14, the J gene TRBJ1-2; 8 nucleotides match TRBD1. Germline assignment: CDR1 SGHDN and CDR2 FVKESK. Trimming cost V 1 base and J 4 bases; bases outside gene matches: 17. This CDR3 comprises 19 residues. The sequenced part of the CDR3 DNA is TGTGCCAGCAGCCAAGTGTCTGTTGGACAGGGTGTGAGTGGCTATGGC. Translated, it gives CASSQVSVGQGVSGYG. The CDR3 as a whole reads CASSQVSVGQGVSGYGYTF. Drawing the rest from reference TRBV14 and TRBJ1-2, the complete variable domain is EAGVTQFPSHSVIEKGQTVTLRCDPISGHDNLYWYRRVMGKEIKFLLHFVKESKQDESGMPNNRFLAERTGGTYSTLKVQPAELEDSGVYFCASSQVSVGQGVSGYGYTFGSGTRLTVV.

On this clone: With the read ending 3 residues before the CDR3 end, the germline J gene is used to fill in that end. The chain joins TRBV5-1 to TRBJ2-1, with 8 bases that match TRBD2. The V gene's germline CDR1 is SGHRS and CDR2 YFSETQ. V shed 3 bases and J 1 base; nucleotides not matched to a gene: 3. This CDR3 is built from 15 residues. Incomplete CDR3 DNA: TGCGCCAGCAGCTCTGCGGGAGGTTCCTACAATGAG. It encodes CASSSAGGSYNE. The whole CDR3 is CASSSAGGSYNEQFF.

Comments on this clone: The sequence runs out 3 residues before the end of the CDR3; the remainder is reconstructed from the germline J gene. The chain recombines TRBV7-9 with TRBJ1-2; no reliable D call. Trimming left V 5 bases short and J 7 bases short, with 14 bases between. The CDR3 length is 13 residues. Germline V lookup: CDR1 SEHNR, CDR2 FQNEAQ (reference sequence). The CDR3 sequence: CASSLQASPGYTF. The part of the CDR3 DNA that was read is TGTGCCAGCAGCCTTCAGGCTTCCCCTGGC.

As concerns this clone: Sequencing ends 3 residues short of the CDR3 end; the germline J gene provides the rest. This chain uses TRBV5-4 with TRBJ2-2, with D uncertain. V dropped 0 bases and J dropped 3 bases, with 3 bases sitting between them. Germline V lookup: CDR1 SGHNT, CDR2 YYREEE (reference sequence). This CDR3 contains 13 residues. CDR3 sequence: CASSLADTGELFF. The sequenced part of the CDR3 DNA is TGTGCCAGCAGCTTGGCCGACACCGGGGAG.

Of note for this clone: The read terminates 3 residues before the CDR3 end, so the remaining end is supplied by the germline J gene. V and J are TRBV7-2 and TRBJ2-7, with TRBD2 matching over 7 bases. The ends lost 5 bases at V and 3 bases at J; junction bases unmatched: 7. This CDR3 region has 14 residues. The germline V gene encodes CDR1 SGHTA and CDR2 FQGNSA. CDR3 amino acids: CASSLGRESYEQYF. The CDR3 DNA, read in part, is TGTGCCAGCAGCCTAGGGCGGGAGAGCTACGAG.